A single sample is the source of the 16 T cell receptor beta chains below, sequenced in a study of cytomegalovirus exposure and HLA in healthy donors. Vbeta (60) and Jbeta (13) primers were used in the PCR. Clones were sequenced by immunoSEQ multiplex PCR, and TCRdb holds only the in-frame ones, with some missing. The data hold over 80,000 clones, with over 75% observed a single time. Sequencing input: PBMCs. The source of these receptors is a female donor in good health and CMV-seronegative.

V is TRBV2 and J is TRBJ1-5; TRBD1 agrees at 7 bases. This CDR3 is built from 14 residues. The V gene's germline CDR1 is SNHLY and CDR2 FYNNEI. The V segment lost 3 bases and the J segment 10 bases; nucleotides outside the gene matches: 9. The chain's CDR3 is CASSEGTEKIPQHF. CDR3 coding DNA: TGTGCCAGCAGTGAGGGGACAGAAAAGATACCCCAGCATTTT.

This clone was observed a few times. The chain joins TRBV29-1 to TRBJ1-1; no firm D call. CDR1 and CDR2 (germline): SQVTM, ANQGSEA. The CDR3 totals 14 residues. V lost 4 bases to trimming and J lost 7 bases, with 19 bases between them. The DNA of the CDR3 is TGCAGCGTTGCTTCCGATGACACACCGATTGAAGCTTTCTTT. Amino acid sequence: CSVASDDTPIEAFF.

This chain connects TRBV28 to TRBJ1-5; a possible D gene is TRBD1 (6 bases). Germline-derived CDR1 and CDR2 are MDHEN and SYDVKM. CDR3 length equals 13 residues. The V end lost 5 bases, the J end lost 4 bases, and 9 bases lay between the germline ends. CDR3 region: CASSPQGNQPQHF. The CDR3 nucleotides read TGTGCCAGCAGTCCTCAGGGGAATCAGCCCCAGCATTTT.

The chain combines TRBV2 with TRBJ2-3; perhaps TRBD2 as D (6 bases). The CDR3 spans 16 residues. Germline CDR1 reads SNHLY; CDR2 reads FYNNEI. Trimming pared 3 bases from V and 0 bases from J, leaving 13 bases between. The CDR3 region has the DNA TGTGCCAGCAGTGAGTACGGGAGCGGGAGCACAGATACGCAGTATTTT. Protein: CASSEYGSGSTDTQYF.

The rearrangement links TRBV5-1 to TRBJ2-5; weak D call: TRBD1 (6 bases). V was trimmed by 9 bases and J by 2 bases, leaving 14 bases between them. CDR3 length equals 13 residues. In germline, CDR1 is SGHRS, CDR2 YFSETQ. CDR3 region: CATRTGLQETQYF. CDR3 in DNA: TGCGCCACCAGAACAGGGTTGCAAGAGACCCAGTACTTC.

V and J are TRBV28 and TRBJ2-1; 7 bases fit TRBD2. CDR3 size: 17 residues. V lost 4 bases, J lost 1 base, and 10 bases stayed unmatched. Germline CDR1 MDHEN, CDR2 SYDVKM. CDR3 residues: CASSSGASGASYNEQFF. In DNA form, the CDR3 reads TGTGCCAGCAGTTCCGGGGCTAGCGGCGCGTCCTACAATGAGCAGTTCTTC.

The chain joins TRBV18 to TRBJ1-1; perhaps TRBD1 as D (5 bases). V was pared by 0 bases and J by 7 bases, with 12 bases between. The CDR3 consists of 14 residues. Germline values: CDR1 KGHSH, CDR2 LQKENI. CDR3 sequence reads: CASSPPDIGREAFF. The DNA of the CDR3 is TGTGCCAGCTCACCACCGGACATCGGTCGTGAAGCTTTCTTT.

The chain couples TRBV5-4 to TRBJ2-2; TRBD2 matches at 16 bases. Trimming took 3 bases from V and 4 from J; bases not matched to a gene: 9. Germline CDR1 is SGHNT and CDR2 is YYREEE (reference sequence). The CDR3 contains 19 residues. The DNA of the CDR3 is TGTGCCAGCAGCTCGTATGGGACTAGCGGGAGGGCCCTCACCGGGGAGCTGTTTTTT. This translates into CASSSYGTSGRALTGELFF.

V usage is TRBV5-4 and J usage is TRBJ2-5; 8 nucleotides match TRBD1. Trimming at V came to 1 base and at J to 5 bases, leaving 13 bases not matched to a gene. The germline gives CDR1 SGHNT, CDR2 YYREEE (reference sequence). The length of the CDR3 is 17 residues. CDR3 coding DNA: TGTGCCAGCAGCTTGTGGGGTCAGGGGGCCCCTGGGGAGACCCAGTACTTC. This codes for CASSLWGQGAPGETQYF.

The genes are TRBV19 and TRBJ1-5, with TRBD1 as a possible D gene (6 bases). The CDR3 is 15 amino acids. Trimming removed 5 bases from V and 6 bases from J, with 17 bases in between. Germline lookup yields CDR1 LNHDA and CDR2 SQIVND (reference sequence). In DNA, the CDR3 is TGTGCCAGTAGTGCCGGGATACAGGGCTCTCAGCCCCAGCATTTT. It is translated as CASSAGIQGSQPQHF.

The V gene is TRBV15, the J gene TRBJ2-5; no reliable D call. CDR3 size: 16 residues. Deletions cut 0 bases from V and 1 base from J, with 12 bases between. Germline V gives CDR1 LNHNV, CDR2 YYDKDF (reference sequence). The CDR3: CATSRDRPRSQETQYF. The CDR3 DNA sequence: TGTGCCACCAGCAGAGATAGGCCTAGAAGCCAAGAGACCCAGTACTTC.

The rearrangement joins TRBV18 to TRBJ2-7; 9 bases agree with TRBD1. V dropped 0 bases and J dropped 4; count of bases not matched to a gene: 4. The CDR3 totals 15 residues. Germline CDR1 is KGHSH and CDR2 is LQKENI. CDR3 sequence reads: CASSPPGQGIYEQYF. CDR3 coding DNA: TGTGCCAGCTCACCACCGGGACAGGGAATTTACGAGCAGTACTTC.

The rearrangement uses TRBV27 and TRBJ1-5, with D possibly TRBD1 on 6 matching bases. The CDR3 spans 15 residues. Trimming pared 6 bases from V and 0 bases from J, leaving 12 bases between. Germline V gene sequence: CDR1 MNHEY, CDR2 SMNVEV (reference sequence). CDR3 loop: CASRDSLNSNQPQHF. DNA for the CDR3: TGTGCCAGCAGGGACAGTTTAAATAGCAATCAGCCCCAGCATTTT.

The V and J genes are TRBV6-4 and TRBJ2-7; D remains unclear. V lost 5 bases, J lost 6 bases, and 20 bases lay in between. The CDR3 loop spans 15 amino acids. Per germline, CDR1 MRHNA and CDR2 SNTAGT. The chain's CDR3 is CASSRRRRSTGEQYF. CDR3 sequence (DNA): TGTGCCAGCAGTAGGCGCCGACGGTCTACGGGCGAGCAGTACTTC.

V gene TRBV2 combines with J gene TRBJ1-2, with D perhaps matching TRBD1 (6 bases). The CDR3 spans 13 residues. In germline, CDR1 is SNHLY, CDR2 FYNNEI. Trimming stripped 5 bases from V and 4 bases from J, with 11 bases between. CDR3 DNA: TGTGCCAGCAGTTCAGGGGAGGGCTATGGCTACACCTTC. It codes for CASSSGEGYGYTF.

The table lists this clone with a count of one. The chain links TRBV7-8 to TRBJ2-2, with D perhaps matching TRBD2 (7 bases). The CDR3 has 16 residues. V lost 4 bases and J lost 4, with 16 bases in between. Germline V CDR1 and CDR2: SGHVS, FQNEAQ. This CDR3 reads CASSSYGGLITGELFF. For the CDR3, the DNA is TGTGCCAGCAGCTCTTACGGGGGGCTTATCACCGGGGAGCTGTTTTTT.